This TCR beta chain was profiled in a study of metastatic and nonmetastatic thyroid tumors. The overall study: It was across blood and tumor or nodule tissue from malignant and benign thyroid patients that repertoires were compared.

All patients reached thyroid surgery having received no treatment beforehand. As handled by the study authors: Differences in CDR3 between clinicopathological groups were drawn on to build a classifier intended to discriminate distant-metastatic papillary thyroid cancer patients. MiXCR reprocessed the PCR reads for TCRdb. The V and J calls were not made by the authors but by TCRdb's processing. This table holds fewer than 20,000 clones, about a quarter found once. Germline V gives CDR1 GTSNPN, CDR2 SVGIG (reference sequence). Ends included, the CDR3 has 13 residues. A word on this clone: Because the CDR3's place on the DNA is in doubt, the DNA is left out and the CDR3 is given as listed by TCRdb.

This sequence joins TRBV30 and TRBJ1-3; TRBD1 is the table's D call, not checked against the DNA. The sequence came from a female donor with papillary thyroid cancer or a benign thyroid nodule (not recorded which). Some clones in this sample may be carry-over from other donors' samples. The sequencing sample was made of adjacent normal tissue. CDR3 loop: CAWSVFGFGSGSF.